A selection of T cell receptor beta chains follows, all from one sample in a study of shared clonotypes between healthy human individuals. Libraries were prepared by immunoSEQ multiplex PCR; TCRdb keeps only in-frame clonotypes and omits some of them. This table holds more than 1,200,000 clones, approximately 98.5% found once. The specimen was naive CD4+ T cells sorted from blood. The receptors shown here come from a man aged 30-40 years in good health. Both conserved end residues are part of each CDR3. Fields, in order: D gene, V gene, J gene, clone size, CDR3 protein, CDR3 DNA. A D gene is named only where the DNA matches it firmly. The size of a clone is reported for some rows only, either as once, few or many, or as a class for expanded clones.

d_call: TRBD2; v_call: TRBV5-1; j_call: TRBJ2-5; clone_size: -; cdr3_aa: CASSLAGGLGETQYF; cdr3_nt: TGCGCCAGCAGCCTCGCGGGGGGGCTAGGAGAGACCCAGTACTTC
d_call: -; v_call: TRBV7-8; j_call: TRBJ1-1; clone_size: once; cdr3_aa: CASSLAQSWGEAFF; cdr3_nt: TGTGCCAGCAGCTTAGCGCAATCGTGGGGTGAAGCTTTCTTT
d_call: -; v_call: TRBV7-2; j_call: TRBJ2-7; clone_size: -; cdr3_aa: CASSHPYEQYF; cdr3_nt: TGTGCCAGCAGCCACCCCTACGAGCAGTACTTC
d_call: -; v_call: TRBV7-3; j_call: TRBJ1-1; clone_size: -; cdr3_aa: CASSLLGQGSTEAFF; cdr3_nt: TGTGCCAGCAGCTTACTGGGCCAGGGCAGCACTGAAGCTTTCTTT
d_call: -; v_call: TRBV5-1; j_call: TRBJ2-7; clone_size: -; cdr3_aa: CASSLVGESAYEQYF; cdr3_nt: TGCGCCAGCAGCTTAGTAGGCGAATCAGCCTACGAGCAGTACTTC
d_call: -; v_call: TRBV18; j_call: TRBJ2-1; clone_size: once; cdr3_aa: CASSPILYNEQFF; cdr3_nt: TGTGCCAGCTCACCTATACTATACAATGAGCAGTTCTTC
d_call: -; v_call: TRBV15; j_call: TRBJ2-7; clone_size: -; cdr3_aa: CATSNLRGRGEQYF; cdr3_nt: TGTGCCACCAGCAATTTGAGGGGGCGGGGCGAGCAGTACTTC
d_call: -; v_call: TRBV7-8; j_call: TRBJ2-1; clone_size: -; cdr3_aa: CASSLGVGLPDEQFF; cdr3_nt: TGTGCCAGCAGCCTGGGGGTGGGGCTTCCGGATGAGCAGTTCTTC
d_call: TRBD2; v_call: TRBV7-7; j_call: TRBJ2-5; clone_size: -; cdr3_aa: CASSLGAGGLETQYF; cdr3_nt: TGTGCTAGCAGCTTAGGAGCGGGAGGCCTAGAGACCCAGTACTTC
d_call: -; v_call: TRBV11-2; j_call: TRBJ2-3; clone_size: -; cdr3_aa: CASSSRGDGADTQYF; cdr3_nt: TGTGCCAGCAGCTCCAGGGGAGATGGGGCGGATACGCAGTATTTT
d_call: -; v_call: TRBV19; j_call: TRBJ2-2; clone_size: -; cdr3_aa: CASKDLPNTGELFF; cdr3_nt: TGTGCCAGTAAGGACCTCCCGAACACCGGGGAGCTGTTTTTT
d_call: -; v_call: TRBV15; j_call: TRBJ2-7; clone_size: -; cdr3_aa: CATSRDGSRDEQYF; cdr3_nt: TGTGCCACCAGCAGAGATGGCAGTCGGGACGAGCAGTACTTC
d_call: TRBD1; v_call: TRBV5-4; j_call: TRBJ2-2; clone_size: -; cdr3_aa: CASSPLDRGQGGELFF; cdr3_nt: TGTGCCAGCAGCCCCTTGGACAGGGGGCAGGGCGGGGAGCTGTTTTTT
d_call: TRBD1; v_call: TRBV5-4; j_call: TRBJ1-3; clone_size: -; cdr3_aa: CASSRTGGSRDTIYF; cdr3_nt: TGTGCCAGCAGCCGGACAGGGGGTAGTCGGGACACCATATATTTT
d_call: -; v_call: TRBV19; j_call: TRBJ2-5; clone_size: -; cdr3_aa: CASSQGTQETQYF; cdr3_nt: TGTGCCAGTAGTCAGGGAACCCAAGAGACCCAGTACTTC
d_call: TRBD2; v_call: TRBV7-8; j_call: TRBJ2-3; clone_size: -; cdr3_aa: CASSRRAALGGSRTDTQYF; cdr3_nt: TGTGCCAGCAGCCGAAGGGCAGCATTAGGCGGGAGCCGCACAGATACGCAGTATTTT
d_call: -; v_call: TRBV19; j_call: TRBJ2-1; clone_size: -; cdr3_aa: CAIEGHPYNEQFF; cdr3_nt: TGTGCCATTGAGGGACATCCTTACAATGAGCAGTTCTTC
d_call: -; v_call: TRBV27; j_call: TRBJ2-7; clone_size: -; cdr3_aa: CASSRVPRPYEQYF; cdr3_nt: TGTGCCAGCAGTAGGGTCCCCAGGCCCTACGAGCAGTACTTC
d_call: -; v_call: TRBV5-1; j_call: TRBJ2-3; clone_size: -; cdr3_aa: CASSRVAGGTDTQYF; cdr3_nt: TGCGCCAGCAGCCGGGTGGCCGGGGGTACAGATACGCAGTATTTT
d_call: -; v_call: TRBV6-1; j_call: TRBJ1-2; clone_size: -; cdr3_aa: CARIFDFYGYTF; cdr3_nt: TGTGCCAGGATTTTCGACTTCTATGGCTACACCTTC
d_call: -; v_call: TRBV30; j_call: TRBJ1-2; clone_size: -; cdr3_aa: CAWSVGWLGGLDSWGYTF; cdr3_nt: TGTGCCTGGAGTGTAGGTTGGTTGGGAGGCTTGGACTCGTGGGGCTACACCTTC
d_call: -; v_call: TRBV7-2; j_call: TRBJ2-1; clone_size: -; cdr3_aa: CASSLGPYEQFF; cdr3_nt: TGTGCCAGCAGCTTAGGACCGTATGAGCAGTTCTTC
d_call: TRBD2; v_call: TRBV7-9; j_call: TRBJ2-5; clone_size: -; cdr3_aa: CASSPGREETQYF; cdr3_nt: TGTGCCAGCAGCCCGGGGAGGGAGGAGACCCAGTACTTC
d_call: -; v_call: TRBV5-1; j_call: TRBJ2-3; clone_size: -; cdr3_aa: CASSLQPSPSTDTQYF; cdr3_nt: TGCGCCAGCAGCTTGCAACCTAGTCCTAGCACAGATACGCAGTATTTT
d_call: -; v_call: TRBV27; j_call: TRBJ1-2; clone_size: -; cdr3_aa: CASSLYRGSGYTF; cdr3_nt: TGTGCCAGCAGTTTATATAGGGGGTCTGGCTACACCTTC